This TCR beta chain was found in a study of spatial heterogeneity in lung cancer. At the level of the study: Detection consistently yielded more beta chains than alpha chains.

The germline gives CDR1 SGHVS, CDR2 FQNEAQ. Deletions cut 8 bases from V and 6 bases from J, with 11 bases between. The CDR3 spans 12 residues. TCRdb reprocessed the 5' RACE reads with MiXCR, giving one entry per CDR3 protein. Among 1,500 to 2,000 distinct CDR3 sequences listed, under 15% were seen once. Regarding time point: sample taken at primary tumor resection. Tumor, nontumor lung or frozen PBMC supplied whole RNA, sequenced without sorting. Sample share makes this clonotype medium-sized. This specimen was normal lung tissue next to the tumor, taken at surgery. The chain couples TRBV7-8 to TRBJ2-1; no reliable D call. The TCR was taken from a male donor with early-stage non-small cell lung cancer. CDR3 sequence: CASVNDRNEQFF. In DNA form, the CDR3 reads TGTGCCAGCGTGAATGACCGCAATGAGCAGTTCTTC.